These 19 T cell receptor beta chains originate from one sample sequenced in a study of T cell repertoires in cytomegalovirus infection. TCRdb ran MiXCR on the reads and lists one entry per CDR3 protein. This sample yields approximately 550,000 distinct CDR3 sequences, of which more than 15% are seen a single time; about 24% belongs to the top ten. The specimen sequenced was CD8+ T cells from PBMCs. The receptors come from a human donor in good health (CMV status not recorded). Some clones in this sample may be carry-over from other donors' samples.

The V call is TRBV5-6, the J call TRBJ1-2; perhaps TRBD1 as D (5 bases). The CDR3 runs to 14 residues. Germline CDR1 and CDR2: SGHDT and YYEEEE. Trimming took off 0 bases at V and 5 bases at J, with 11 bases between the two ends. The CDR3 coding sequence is TGTGCCAGCAGCTTGGTCTACGACAGTTATGGCTACACCTTC. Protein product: CASSLVYDSYGYTF.

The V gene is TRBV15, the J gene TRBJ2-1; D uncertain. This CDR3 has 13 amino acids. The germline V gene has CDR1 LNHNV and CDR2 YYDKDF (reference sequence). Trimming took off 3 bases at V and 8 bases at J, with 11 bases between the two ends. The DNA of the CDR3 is TGTGCCACCAGCAGGGACCCAATCCATGAGCAGTTCTTC. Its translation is CATSRDPIHEQFF.

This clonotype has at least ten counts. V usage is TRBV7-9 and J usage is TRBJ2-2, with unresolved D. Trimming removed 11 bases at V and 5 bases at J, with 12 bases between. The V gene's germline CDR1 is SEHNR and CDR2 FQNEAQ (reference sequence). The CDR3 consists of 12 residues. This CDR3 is CACISLTGELFF. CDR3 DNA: TGTGCCTGTATCTCGCTTACCGGGGAGCTGTTTTTT.

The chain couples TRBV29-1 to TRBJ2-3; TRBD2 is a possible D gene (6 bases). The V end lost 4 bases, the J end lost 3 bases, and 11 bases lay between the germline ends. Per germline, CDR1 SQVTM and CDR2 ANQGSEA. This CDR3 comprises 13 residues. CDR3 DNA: TGCAGCGTTGTAGCGGTAGGGACAGATACGCAGTATTTT. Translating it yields CSVVAVGTDTQYF.

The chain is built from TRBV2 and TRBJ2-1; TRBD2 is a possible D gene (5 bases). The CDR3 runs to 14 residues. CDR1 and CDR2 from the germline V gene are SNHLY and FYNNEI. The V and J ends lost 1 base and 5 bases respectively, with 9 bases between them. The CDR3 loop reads CASSEVWGDNEQFF. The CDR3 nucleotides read TGTGCCAGCAGTGAAGTATGGGGAGACAATGAGCAGTTCTTC. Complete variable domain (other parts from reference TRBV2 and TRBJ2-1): EPEVTQTPSHQVTQMGQEVILRCVPISNHLYFYWYRQILGQKVEFLVSFYNNEISEKSEIFDDQFSVERPDGSNFTLKIRSTKLEDSAMYFCASSEVWGDNEQFFGPGTRLTVL.

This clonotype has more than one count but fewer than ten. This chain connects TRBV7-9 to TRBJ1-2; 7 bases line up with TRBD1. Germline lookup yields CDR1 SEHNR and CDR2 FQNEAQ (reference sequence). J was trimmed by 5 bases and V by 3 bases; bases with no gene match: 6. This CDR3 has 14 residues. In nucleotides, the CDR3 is TGTGCCAGCAGCTTTCCGGGACAGACTTATGGCTACACCTTC. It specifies CASSFPGQTYGYTF.

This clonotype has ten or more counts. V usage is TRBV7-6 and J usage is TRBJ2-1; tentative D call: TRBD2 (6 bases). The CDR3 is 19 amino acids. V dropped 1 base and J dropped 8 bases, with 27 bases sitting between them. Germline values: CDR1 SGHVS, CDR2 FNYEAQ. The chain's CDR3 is CASSLVGALGGRVDDEQFF. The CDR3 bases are TGTGCCAGCAGCTTAGTCGGGGCTTTGGGAGGACGGGTCGATGATGAGCAGTTCTTC.

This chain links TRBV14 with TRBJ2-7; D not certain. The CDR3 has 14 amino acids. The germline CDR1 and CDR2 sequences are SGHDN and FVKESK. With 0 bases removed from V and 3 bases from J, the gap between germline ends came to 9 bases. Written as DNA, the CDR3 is TGTGCCAGCAGCCAAGATCTTCGAGACTACGAGCAGTACTTC. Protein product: CASSQDLRDYEQYF. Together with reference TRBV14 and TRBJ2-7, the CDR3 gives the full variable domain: EAGVTQFPSHSVIEKGQTVTLRCDPISGHDNLYWYRRVMGKEIKFLLHFVKESKQDESGMPNNRFLAERTGGTYSTLKVQPAELEDSGVYFCASSQDLRDYEQYFGPGTRLTVT.

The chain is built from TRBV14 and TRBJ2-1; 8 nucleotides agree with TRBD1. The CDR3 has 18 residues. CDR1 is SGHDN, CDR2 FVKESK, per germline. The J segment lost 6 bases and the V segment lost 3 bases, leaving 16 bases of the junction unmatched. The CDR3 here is CASSHPSGGWYVINEQFF. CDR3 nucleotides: TGTGCCAGCAGCCACCCCTCAGGGGGCTGGTACGTTATCAATGAGCAGTTCTTC.

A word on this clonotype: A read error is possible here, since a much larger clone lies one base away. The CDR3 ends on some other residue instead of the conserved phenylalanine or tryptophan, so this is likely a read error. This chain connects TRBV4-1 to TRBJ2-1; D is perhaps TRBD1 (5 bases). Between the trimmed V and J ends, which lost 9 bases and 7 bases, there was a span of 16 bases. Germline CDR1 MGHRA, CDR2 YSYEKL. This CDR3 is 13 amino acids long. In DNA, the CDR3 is TGCGCCAGTGCCCCGGACAACAGGAATGAGCAGTTCTTA. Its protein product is CASAPDNRNEQFL.

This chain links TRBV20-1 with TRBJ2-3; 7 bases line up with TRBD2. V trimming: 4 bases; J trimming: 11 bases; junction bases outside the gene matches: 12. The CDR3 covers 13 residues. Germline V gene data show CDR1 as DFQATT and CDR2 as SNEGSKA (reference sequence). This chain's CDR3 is CSAIPHSGYGQYF. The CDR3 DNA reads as TGCAGTGCTATCCCACATAGCGGGTATGGGCAGTATTTT.

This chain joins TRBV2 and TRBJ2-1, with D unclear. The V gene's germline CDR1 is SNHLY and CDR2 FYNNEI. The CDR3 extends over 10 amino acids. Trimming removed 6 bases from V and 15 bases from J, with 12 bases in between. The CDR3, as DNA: TGTGCCAGCAGGGGTCGTCTGGGGTTCTTC. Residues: CASRGRLGFF.

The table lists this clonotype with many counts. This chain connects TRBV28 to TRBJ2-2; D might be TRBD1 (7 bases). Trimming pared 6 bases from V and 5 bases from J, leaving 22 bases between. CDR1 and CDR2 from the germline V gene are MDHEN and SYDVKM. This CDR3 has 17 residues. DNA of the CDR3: TGTGCCAGCAGGAGCACTGACAGGGCCGGGGGAACCGGGGAGCTGTTTTTT. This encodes CASRSTDRAGGTGELFF.

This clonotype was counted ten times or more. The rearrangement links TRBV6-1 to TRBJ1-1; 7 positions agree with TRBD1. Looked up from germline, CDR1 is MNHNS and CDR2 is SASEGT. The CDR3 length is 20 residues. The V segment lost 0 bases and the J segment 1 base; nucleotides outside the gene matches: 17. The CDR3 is CASSEASSYGLTGPNTEAFF. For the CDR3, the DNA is TGTGCCAGCAGTGAAGCCTCCTCGTATGGCCTGACAGGGCCGAACACTGAAGCTTTCTTT.

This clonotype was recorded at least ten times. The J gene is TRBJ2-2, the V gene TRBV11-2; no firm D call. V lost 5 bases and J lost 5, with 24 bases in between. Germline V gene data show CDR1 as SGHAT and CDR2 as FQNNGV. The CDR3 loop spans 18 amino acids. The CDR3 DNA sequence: TGTGCCAGCAGCGTAAGTTACTGGAACAAAATGGAGACCGGGGAGCTGTTTTTT. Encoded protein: CASSVSYWNKMETGELFF. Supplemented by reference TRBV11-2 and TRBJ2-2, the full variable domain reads EAGVAQSPRYKIIEKRQSVAFWCNPISGHATLYWYQQILGQGPKLLIQFQNNGVVDDSQLPKDRFSAERLKGVDSTLKIQPAKLEDSAVYLCASSVSYWNKMETGELFFGEGSRLTVL.

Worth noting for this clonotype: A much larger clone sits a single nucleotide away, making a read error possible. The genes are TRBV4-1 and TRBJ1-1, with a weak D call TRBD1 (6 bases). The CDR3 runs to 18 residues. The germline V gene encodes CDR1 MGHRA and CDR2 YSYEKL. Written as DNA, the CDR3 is TGCGCCAGCAGCCAAGCAACTATACGTGGACAGATGAACACTGAAGCTTTATTT. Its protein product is CASSQATIRGQMNTEALF.

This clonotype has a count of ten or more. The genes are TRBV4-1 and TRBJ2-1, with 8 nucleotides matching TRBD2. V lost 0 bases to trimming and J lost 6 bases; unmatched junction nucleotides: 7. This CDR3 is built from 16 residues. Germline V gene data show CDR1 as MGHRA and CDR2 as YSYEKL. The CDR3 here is CASSQEAGGGFNEQFF. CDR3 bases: TGCGCCAGCAGCCAAGAGGCGGGGGGCGGCTTCAATGAGCAGTTCTTC.

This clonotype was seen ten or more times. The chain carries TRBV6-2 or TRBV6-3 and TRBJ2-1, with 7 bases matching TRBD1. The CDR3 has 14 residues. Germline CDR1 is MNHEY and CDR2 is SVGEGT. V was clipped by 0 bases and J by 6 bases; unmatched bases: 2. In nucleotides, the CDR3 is TGTGCCAGCAGTTACTCGTCAGGGGGCAATGAGCAGTTCTTC. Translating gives CASSYSSGGNEQFF.

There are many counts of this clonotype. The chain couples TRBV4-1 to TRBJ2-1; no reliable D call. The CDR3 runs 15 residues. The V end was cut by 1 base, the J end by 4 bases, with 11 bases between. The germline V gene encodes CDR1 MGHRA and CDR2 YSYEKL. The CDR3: CASSQGLRNYNEQFF. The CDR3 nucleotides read TGCGCCAGCAGCCAAGGTCTAAGAAATTACAATGAGCAGTTCTTC.